This is a list of T cell receptor beta chains from one sample in a study of T cell responses to AZD1222 COVID-19 vaccine. Method: immunoSEQ multiplex PCR; TCRdb's copy keeps in-frame clones and lacks some. The table includes some 150,000 clones, 80% to 95% detected once. The sample in question was peripheral blood, obtained on day 0 of MenACWY control vaccination. The receptors come from an adult in good health. Each CDR3 is given without its conserved first and last residue. Clone size is given for some rows only: seen once, a few or many times, or a class if the clone is expanded.

v_gene: TRBV9; abundance: -; j_gene: TRBJ1-6; CDR3aa: ASSVSFGLNSPLH
v_gene: TRBV12-3/TRBV12-4; abundance: -; j_gene: TRBJ1-2; CDR3aa: ASSPRDNYGYT
v_gene: TRBV30; abundance: -; j_gene: TRBJ2-1; CDR3aa: AWSKLGTGTPRNEQF
v_gene: TRBV3-1/TRBV3-2; abundance: -; j_gene: TRBJ1-2; CDR3aa: ASSQGRTYGYT
v_gene: TRBV5-1; abundance: -; j_gene: TRBJ1-3; CDR3aa: ASRLTGQGNTIY
v_gene: TRBV14; abundance: -; j_gene: TRBJ2-2; CDR3aa: ASSQYVAGELF
v_gene: TRBV10-3; abundance: few; j_gene: TRBJ1-2; CDR3aa: AISEDNGYT
v_gene: TRBV9; abundance: once; j_gene: TRBJ1-1; CDR3aa: ASSVVQGSTEAF
v_gene: TRBV7-9; abundance: -; j_gene: TRBJ1-1; CDR3aa: ASSLSGVGAEAF
v_gene: TRBV5-6; abundance: -; j_gene: TRBJ2-5; CDR3aa: ASSLEPSQY
v_gene: TRBV7-2; abundance: -; j_gene: TRBJ2-7; CDR3aa: ASSLVGSSYEQY
v_gene: TRBV5-4; abundance: -; j_gene: TRBJ2-1; CDR3aa: ASSLGTSGYYNEQF
v_gene: TRBV28; abundance: once; j_gene: TRBJ2-1; CDR3aa: ASTLAGKYNEQF
v_gene: TRBV5-1; abundance: -; j_gene: TRBJ2-1; CDR3aa: ASSPYDLAGAYNEQF
v_gene: TRBV18; abundance: -; j_gene: TRBJ1-3; CDR3aa: ASSPLREQFSGNTIY
v_gene: TRBV30; abundance: once; j_gene: TRBJ1-6; CDR3aa: ATDLGQGASSYNSPLH
v_gene: TRBV2; abundance: -; j_gene: TRBJ2-7; CDR3aa: ASRAGTFYEQY
v_gene: TRBV28; abundance: once; j_gene: TRBJ1-5; CDR3aa: ASFGRDVSRQPQH
v_gene: TRBV18; abundance: -; j_gene: TRBJ1-6; CDR3aa: ASSPTQNNSPLH
v_gene: TRBV5-1; abundance: -; j_gene: TRBJ2-7; CDR3aa: ASSTSGTGGDEQY
v_gene: TRBV25-1; abundance: -; j_gene: TRBJ2-5; CDR3aa: ASSDPAGGKQETQY
v_gene: TRBV7-9; abundance: -; j_gene: TRBJ2-3; CDR3aa: ASSLTPLDSTDTQY
v_gene: TRBV20-1; abundance: -; j_gene: TRBJ2-7; CDR3aa: SARGVYEQY
v_gene: TRBV20-1; abundance: -; j_gene: TRBJ2-3; CDR3aa: SAGTRGTQY
v_gene: TRBV6-5; abundance: -; j_gene: TRBJ2-3; CDR3aa: ASRRTDTQY
v_gene: TRBV7-8; abundance: -; j_gene: TRBJ1-1; CDR3aa: ASSQTSSAF
v_gene: TRBV30; abundance: -; j_gene: TRBJ2-5; CDR3aa: AWERGQETQY
v_gene: TRBV29-1; abundance: -; j_gene: TRBJ1-1; CDR3aa: SVEEWSPNTEAF
v_gene: TRBV19; abundance: -; j_gene: TRBJ2-7; CDR3aa: ASSTTGADYEQY
v_gene: TRBV5-1; abundance: once; j_gene: TRBJ2-3; CDR3aa: ASSDRRDTQY
v_gene: TRBV29-1; abundance: -; j_gene: TRBJ2-5; CDR3aa: SAQTGFRYTQY
v_gene: TRBV6-1; abundance: few; j_gene: TRBJ2-1; CDR3aa: ASSEFVSPYNEQF
v_gene: TRBV5-1; abundance: -; j_gene: TRBJ1-1; CDR3aa: ASSLDSPTEAF
v_gene: TRBV4-1; abundance: -; j_gene: TRBJ1-6; CDR3aa: ASSQDKSDSPLH
v_gene: TRBV2; abundance: -; j_gene: TRBJ2-1; CDR3aa: ASSELQGREQF